Below, 18 T cell receptor beta chains from the same sample are listed, as sequenced in a study of blood T cell repertoires in COVID-19. TCRdb keeps only in-frame clones here, not all; method: immunoSEQ multiplex PCR. The data contain approximately 50,000 clones, approximately 89% of them singletons. Sequenced material: peripheral blood. These receptor sequences come from a human donor in a cohort sampled during active COVID-19.

This sequence joins TRBV6-4 and TRBJ2-1; the match to TRBD2 covers 8 bases. CDR1 and CDR2 (germline): MRHNA, SNTAGT. The CDR3 extends over 14 amino acids. Losses at the gene ends were 3 bases for V and 6 bases for J; bases not matched to a gene: 4. The CDR3, as DNA: TGTGCCAGCAGTGAGGGGACTAGTTTCAATGAGCAGTTCTTC. Its translation: CASSEGTSFNEQFF.

This sequence joins TRBV11-3 and TRBJ2-3, with 15 bases matching TRBD2. This CDR3 is built from 15 residues. Per the germline V gene, CDR1 is SGHNT and CDR2 is YENEEA. The junction had 3 bases not matched to a gene; V was cut back by 5 bases and J by 6 bases. The CDR3 sequence is CASSTGTSGRDTQYF. In nucleotides, the CDR3 is TGTGCCAGCAGCACCGGGACTAGCGGGAGGGATACGCAGTATTTT.

The gene calls are TRBV3-1 (or the pseudogene TRBV3-2) and TRBJ2-1; D is possibly TRBD1 (6 bases). Trimming took 4 bases from V and 9 from J, leaving 13 bases between them. Looked up from germline, CDR1 is LGHDT and CDR2 is YNNKEL (reference sequence). The CDR3 is made up of 13 amino acids. For the CDR3, the DNA is TGTGCCAGCAGCCCTACAGGGCAGAGTGAGCAGTTCTTC. Translating gives CASSPTGQSEQFF.

V and J are TRBV9 and TRBJ1-5; D perhaps matches TRBD1 (5 bases). CDR3 size: 15 residues. V lost 0 bases and J 5 bases, leaving 12 bases between the germline ends. Per the germline V gene, CDR1 is SGDLS and CDR2 is YYNGEE. The CDR3 DNA reads TGTGCCAGCAGCGTAGGGCAGGGAAGGGATCAGCCCCAGCATTTT. Its protein product is CASSVGQGRDQPQHF.

The chain joins TRBV18 to TRBJ2-5, with TRBD2 identical over 12 bases. CDR1 is KGHSH and CDR2 is LQKENI in the germline V gene. The CDR3 runs to 17 residues. V gave up 3 bases and J gave up 5 bases; unmatched junction bases: 10. The CDR3 sequence is CASSPSPSGRARETQYF. CDR3 nucleotides: TGTGCCAGCTCACCGTCTCCTAGCGGGAGGGCCAGGGAGACCCAGTACTTC.

The genes are TRBV30 and TRBJ1-1; the match to TRBD1 covers 8 bases. The junction had 12 bases not matched to a gene; V was cut back by 5 bases and J by 4 bases. This CDR3 contains 15 residues. Germline values: CDR1 GTSNPN, CDR2 SVGIG (reference sequence). In nucleotides, the CDR3 is TGTGCCTGGGATCTCCAGGGGGCGCGTGGCACTGAAGCTTTCTTT. Protein: CAWDLQGARGTEAFF.

This chain uses TRBV5-6 with TRBJ1-1; D unclear. V was clipped by 4 bases and J by 1 base, with 11 bases between them. From germline, CDR1 is SGHDT and CDR2 YYEEEE. This CDR3 spans 14 amino acids. CDR3 nucleotide sequence: TGTGCCAGCAGCCTCCCCCACTCGAACACTGAAGCTTTCTTT. The encoded protein is CASSLPHSNTEAFF. Supplemented by reference TRBV5-6 and TRBJ1-1, the full variable domain reads DAGVTQSPTHLIKTRGQQVTLRCSPKSGHDTVSWYQQALGQGPQFIFQYYEEEERQRGNFPDRFSGHQFPNYSSELNVNALLLGDSALYLCASSLPHSNTEAFFGQGTRLTVV.

The chain recombines TRBV12-5 with TRBJ1-2, with unresolved D. Trimming pared 0 bases from V and 7 bases from J, leaving 6 bases between. The V gene's germline CDR1 is LGHNT and CDR2 FRNRAP. CDR3 length: 12 amino acids. In DNA, the CDR3 is TGTGCTAGTGGTTTGGTTAACGGTGGCTACACCTTC. Protein: CASGLVNGGYTF.

This clone was detected only once. The V and J genes are TRBV14 and TRBJ2-1; 8 bases fit TRBD2. The J segment lost 5 bases and the V segment lost 1 base, leaving 13 bases of the junction unmatched. The germline V gene encodes CDR1 SGHDN and CDR2 FVKESK. The CDR3 covers 18 residues. CDR3 region: CASSQARAAGGSHNEQFF. The CDR3 DNA reads as TGTGCCAGCAGCCAAGCGAGGGCGGCGGGAGGTTCCCACAATGAGCAGTTCTTC.

This clone was counted a single time. The rearrangement uses TRBV18 and TRBJ1-1; D call uncertain. The CDR3 extends over 14 amino acids. The germline V gene has CDR1 KGHSH and CDR2 LQKENI. V was cut by 3 bases and J by 1 base, with 9 bases left in between. CDR3 DNA sequence: TGTGCCAGCTCACCCGGGATCTCGAACACTGAAGCTTTCTTT. Its translation is CASSPGISNTEAFF. The full variable domain, its missing parts supplied by reference TRBV18 and TRBJ1-1, is NAGVMQNPRHLVRRRGQEARLRCSPMKGHSHVYWYRQLPEEGLKFMVYLQKENIIDESGMPKERFSAEFPKEGPSILRIQQVVRGDSAAYFCASSPGISNTEAFFGQGTRLTVV.

The chain combines TRBV4-1 with TRBJ2-2; 9 bases align to TRBD1. Germline loops: CDR1 MGHRA, CDR2 YSYEKL. The CDR3 spans 15 residues. V lost 3 bases and J lost 7; bases outside the gene matches: 6. CDR3 loop: CASSHPGQGHGELFF. As DNA, the CDR3 is TGCGCCAGCAGCCACCCGGGACAGGGCCACGGGGAGCTGTTTTTT.

The chain recombines TRBV18 with TRBJ1-1; the match to TRBD1 covers 7 bases. CDR3 length: 14 residues. CDR1 and CDR2 from the germline V gene are KGHSH and LQKENI. V lost 5 bases and J lost 0; bases outside the gene matches: 3. Written as DNA, the CDR3 is TGTGCCAGCTCAACAACAGGGGTGAACACTGAAGCTTTCTTT. Translating it yields CASSTTGVNTEAFF.

The V call is TRBV28, the J call TRBJ1-3; TRBD1 matches 7 bases. The ends lost 6 bases at V and 4 bases at J; junction bases unmatched: 6. Per the germline V gene, CDR1 is MDHEN and CDR2 is SYDVKM. The CDR3 has 14 residues. The CDR3, as DNA: TGTGCCAGCAGGACTACAGGGGAGGGAAACACCATATATTTT. Translation: CASRTTGEGNTIYF.

CDR3 protein: CASSTQGNQPQHF. The CDR3 coding sequence is TGTGCCAGCAGTACTCAGGGGAATCAGCCCCAGCATTTT. The J gene is TRBJ1-5, the V gene TRBV6-5; maybe TRBD1 (6 bases). The CDR3 is made up of 13 amino acids. Deletions cut 5 bases from V and 4 bases from J, with 9 bases between. Germline assignment: CDR1 MNHEY and CDR2 SVGAGI.

V usage is TRBV6-2 or TRBV6-3 and J usage is TRBJ2-7; 7 bases fit TRBD1. Germline loops: CDR1 MNHEY, CDR2 SVGEGT. V gave up 0 bases and J gave up 2 bases; unmatched junction bases: 7. The CDR3 length is 16 residues. CDR3 loop: CASSYSAGTDPYEQYF. CDR3 bases: TGTGCCAGCAGTTACTCAGCAGGGACAGACCCCTACGAGCAGTACTTC.

The chain links TRBV4-1 to TRBJ1-1; 11 nucleotides match TRBD1. Looked up from germline, CDR1 is MGHRA and CDR2 is YSYEKL. The CDR3 contains 14 residues. V gave up 0 bases and J gave up 8 bases; unmatched junction bases: 2. The CDR3 reads CASSQEDRGREAFF. The CDR3 DNA reads as TGCGCCAGCAGCCAAGAGGACAGGGGGCGCGAAGCTTTCTTT.

The chain employs TRBV30 and TRBJ2-3, with D possibly matching TRBD2 (7 bases). Germline lookup yields CDR1 GTSNPN and CDR2 SVGIG (reference sequence). The CDR3 loop spans 15 amino acids. The V and J ends lost 4 bases and 4 bases respectively, with 18 bases between them. The CDR3 is CAWNLGSGGPDTQYF. Here the CDR3 DNA reads TGTGCCTGGAATTTGGGGTCCGGGGGGCCAGATACGCAGTATTTT.

The rearrangement links TRBV29-1 to TRBJ2-3; 9 nucleotides line up with TRBD2. Looked up from germline, CDR1 is SQVTM and CDR2 is ANQGSEA. CDR3 length: 14 amino acids. The ends lost 6 bases at V and 3 bases at J; junction bases unmatched: 7. CDR3 region: CSVRAGGGTDTQYF. The DNA of the CDR3 is TGCAGCGTCCGAGCGGGGGGCGGGACAGATACGCAGTATTTT.